This T cell receptor beta chain was identified during a study of blood T cell repertoires in COVID-19. For the study at large: The United States, Italy and Spain were the sources of the acute and convalescent COVID-19 samples. PBMCs, B-cell-depleted T cells, or T cells were the source of the cDNA or gDNA that made up the material.

Per the study methods: Estimation of nucleated cell counts relied on the amplification of reference gene primers. TCRdb's copy holds only in-frame clones and misses some; the assay was immunoSEQ multiplex PCR. That table gives V, J and clone size, and the DNA gave D and trimming. The data hold 250,000 to 400,000 clones, with more than 70% observed a single time. This clonotype was sampled from a woman aged 30 to 39 with COVID-19, enrolled during active disease. Sequencing input: peripheral blood.

CDR3 sequence (DNA): TGCGCCAGCAGCCAAGATCGTTTAGGGGGCTTCTACGAGCAGTACTTC. Its translation is CASSQDRLGGFYEQYF. The chain employs TRBV4-1 and TRBJ2-7; TRBD1 agrees at 7 bases. The CDR3 sequence is 16 residues long. Unmatched junction bases numbered 8, after V lost 0 bases and J lost 3 bases. Germline V gene data show CDR1 as MGHRA and CDR2 as YSYEKL.